Presented here are 7 T cell receptor beta chains from one specimen sequenced in a study of T cell responses to AZD1222 COVID-19 vaccine. Assay: immunoSEQ multiplex PCR; the TCRdb copy retains only in-frame clones and omits some. The sample lists about 110,000 clones; 70% to 90% were seen once. The starting material was peripheral blood, obtained 28 days after the second AZD1222 dose. Receptor source: an adult who received the AZD1222 COVID-19 vaccine.

The rearrangement joins TRBV10-1 to TRBJ2-5; D not resolved. The V end lost 0 bases, the J end lost 3 bases, and 11 bases lay between the germline ends. This CDR3 is 15 amino acids long. The V gene's germline CDR1 is WNHNN and CDR2 SYGVQD (reference sequence). CDR3 in DNA: TGCGCCAGCAGTGAGTCAAGGACGGGTGAAGAGACCCAGTACTTC. It translates to CASSESRTGEETQYF.

This clone was recorded a few times. The rearrangement uses TRBV7-9 and TRBJ1-3; tentative D call: TRBD1 (5 bases). This CDR3 has 15 residues. Trimming shortened V by 3 bases and J by 4 bases, and 13 bases separated the two germline ends. Germline loops: CDR1 SEHNR, CDR2 FQNEAQ (reference sequence). The CDR3 nucleotides read TGTGCCAGCAGCTTTGGGGAGGGACCGGGAAACACCATATATTTT. Protein sequence: CASSFGEGPGNTIYF.

The chain combines TRBV11-1 with TRBJ2-4, with a tentative D call TRBD2 (5 bases). This CDR3 comprises 13 residues. Germline V gene lookup returns CDR1 SGHAT and CDR2 FQDESV (reference sequence). The V end was cut by 1 base, the J end by 6 bases, with 7 bases between. The CDR3 sequence is CASSLGEGNIQYF. The CDR3 region has the DNA TGTGCCAGCAGCTTAGGAGAGGGAAACATTCAGTACTTC.

J is TRBJ1-1 and V is TRBV9; no reliable D call. CDR1 is SGDLS and CDR2 is YYNGEE in the germline V gene. The CDR3 is 14 amino acids. V was cut by 0 bases and J by 5 bases, with 11 bases left in between. CDR3 bases: TGTGCCAGCAGCGTAGAATCAGGTGGGACTGAAGCTTTCTTT. Protein product: CASSVESGGTEAFF.

The CDR3 spells CASNQRILAGVYNEQFF. For the CDR3, the DNA is TGTGCCAGCAACCAACGAATTCTAGCGGGGGTCTATAATGAGCAGTTCTTC. The V and J genes are TRBV2 and TRBJ2-1, with 10 bases fitting TRBD2. The germline V gene has CDR1 SNHLY and CDR2 FYNNEI. There are 17 residues in the CDR3. V was clipped by 7 bases and J by 7 bases; unmatched bases: 16.

The chain has TRBV6-4 and TRBJ1-2, with 9 bases aligning to TRBD1. Germline trimming cut 2 bases from V and 8 bases from J; bases unmatched to any gene: 6. Germline-derived CDR1 and CDR2 are MRHNA and SNTAGT. The length of the CDR3 is 14 residues. The CDR3 DNA sequence: TGTGCCAGCAGTGACCCGGACAGGGGATGGGGCTACACCTTC. This encodes CASSDPDRGWGYTF.

The chain uses TRBV4-2 and TRBJ2-2; 13 bases map to TRBD2. Germline loops: CDR1 LGHNA, CDR2 YNFKEQ. V was pared by 1 base and J by 7 bases, with 6 bases of the junction left unmatched. This CDR3 comprises 17 residues. CDR3 region: CASSQGGTSGEDGELFF. The CDR3 region has the DNA TGTGCCAGCAGCCAAGGGGGGACTAGCGGGGAGGACGGGGAGCTGTTTTTT.